These 18 T cell receptor beta chains originate from one sample sequenced in a study of technical replicates of blood from a handful of donors. Data came from immunoSEQ multiplex PCR; TCRdb stores just in-frame clones and leaves some out. The sample lists 75,000 to 90,000 clones, just under 95% occurring once. The sample was T cells isolated from PBMCs. Receptors were obtained from a human donor in good health.

This sequence joins TRBV2 and TRBJ2-7; D unresolved. CDR1 and CDR2 from the germline V gene are SNHLY and FYNNEI. V was trimmed by 4 bases and J by 3 bases, leaving 7 bases between them. This CDR3 has 12 residues. The DNA for the CDR3 is TGTGCCAGCAGTGGGGCAGTCTACGAGCAGTACTTC. It translates to CASSGAVYEQYF.

J is TRBJ2-7 and V is TRBV7-9; D unresolved. V gave up 5 bases and J gave up 4 bases, with 6 bases separating them. The length of the CDR3 is 11 residues. CDR1 is SEHNR, CDR2 FQNEAQ, per germline (reference sequence). CDR3 sequence: CASSNSYEQYF. The CDR3 DNA follows: TGTGCCAGCAGCAACTCGTACGAGCAGTACTTC. Full variable domain (missing parts from reference TRBV7-9 and TRBJ2-7): DTGVSQNPRHKITKRGQNVTFRCDPISEHNRLYWYRQTLGQGPEFLTYFQNEAQLEKSRLLSDRFSAERPKGSFSTLEIQRTEQGDSAMYLCASSNSYEQYFGPGTRLTVT.

The chain carries TRBV5-4 and TRBJ1-1, with D possibly being TRBD1 (5 bases). Germline assignment: CDR1 SGHNT and CDR2 YYREEE (reference sequence). Trimming cost V 0 bases and J 4 bases, with 13 bases left between them. This CDR3 contains 15 residues. Here the CDR3 DNA reads TGTGCCAGCAGCTTGGTGTCAGGGAGGCCCACTGAAGCTTTCTTT. Its protein product is CASSLVSGRPTEAFF.

This chain joins TRBV5-6 and TRBJ2-5; 8 bases line up with TRBD2. CDR1 SGHDT and CDR2 YYEEEE come from the germline V gene. This CDR3 spans 14 amino acids. The junction had 5 bases not matched to a gene; V was cut back by 5 bases and J by 2 bases. In nucleotides, the CDR3 is TGTGCCAGCAGTCGGGGGGGACTACAAGAGACCCAGTACTTC. This codes for CASSRGGLQETQYF.

The chain uses TRBV13 and TRBJ2-7, with D possibly TRBD2 on 5 matching bases. V was shortened by 2 bases and J by 12 bases, with 11 bases between the two germline ends. CDR3 length equals 11 residues. CDR1 and CDR2 (germline): PRHDT, FYEKMQ (reference sequence). The CDR3 nucleotides read TGTGCCAGCAGCTTATTTGGGAGAGTGTACTTC. Amino acids: CASSLFGRVYF.

This clone was detected only a few times. The rearrangement uses TRBV30 and TRBJ1-1; D not resolved. Trimming pared 0 bases from V and 0 bases from J, leaving 8 bases between. CDR3 length: 14 residues. In germline, CDR1 is GTSNPN, CDR2 SVGIG (reference sequence). The CDR3 protein is CAWSVQLLNTEAFF. CDR3 DNA sequence: TGTGCCTGGAGTGTACAACTATTGAACACTGAAGCTTTCTTT.

The J gene is TRBJ2-6, the V gene TRBV5-1; D might be TRBD2 (5 bases). In germline, CDR1 is SGHRS, CDR2 YFSETQ. Trimming stripped 4 bases from V and 0 bases from J, with 14 bases between. The CDR3 is made up of 17 amino acids. DNA for the CDR3: TGCGCCAGCAGCACATCCTATACTAGCTCTGGGGCCAACGTCCTGACTTTC. Amino acid sequence: CASSTSYTSSGANVLTF.

The rearrangement joins TRBV6-6 to TRBJ1-2; TRBD1 agrees at 8 bases. The V segment lost 0 bases and the J segment 3 bases; nucleotides outside the gene matches: 6. The CDR3 is made up of 16 amino acids. CDR1 and CDR2 (germline): MNHNY, SVGAGI (reference sequence). The CDR3 loop reads CASSYSPGGVDYGYTF. The CDR3 nucleotides read TGTGCCAGCAGTTACTCTCCAGGGGGCGTTGACTATGGCTACACCTTC.

The chain has TRBV2 and TRBJ2-7, with D possibly matching TRBD2 (6 bases). Germline lookup yields CDR1 SNHLY and CDR2 FYNNEI. Between the trimmed V and J ends, which lost 3 bases and 3 bases, there was a span of 15 bases. The CDR3 has 15 residues. CDR3 in amino acids: CASSDAGTGGYEQYF. CDR3 in DNA: TGTGCCAGCAGTGATGCCGGGACTGGGGGCTACGAGCAGTACTTC.

V is TRBV27 and J is TRBJ2-7; TRBD2 is a possible D gene (5 bases). Trimming took off 3 bases at V and 0 bases at J, with 9 bases between the two ends. The CDR3 is 14 residues long. Germline CDR1 and CDR2: MNHEY and SMNVEV (reference sequence). CDR3 in amino acids: CASSFRESSYEQYF. For the CDR3, the DNA is TGTGCCAGCAGTTTCCGGGAAAGCTCCTACGAGCAGTACTTC.

J is TRBJ2-5 and V is TRBV5-6; TRBD2 aligns across 14 bases. The V and J ends lost 2 bases and 3 bases, in that order; junction bases with no gene match: 9. Germline loops: CDR1 SGHDT, CDR2 YYEEEE. The CDR3 runs 18 residues. The CDR3: CASSFGRLAGGPKETQYF. The CDR3 bases are TGTGCCAGCAGCTTTGGGCGACTAGCGGGAGGGCCTAAAGAGACCCAGTACTTC.

V usage is TRBV5-1 and J usage is TRBJ1-1; D not certain. This CDR3 contains 15 residues. CDR1 and CDR2 from the germline V gene are SGHRS and YFSETQ. Trimming shortened V by 4 bases and J by 4 bases, and 17 bases separated the two germline ends. The CDR3 bases are TGCGCCAGCAGCCAGGCCGATTGGTGGTTCACTGAAGCTTTCTTT. Translating gives CASSQADWWFTEAFF.

V usage is TRBV9 and J usage is TRBJ2-7, with unresolved D. V was trimmed by 0 bases and J by 0 bases, leaving 10 bases between them. CDR1 is SGDLS, CDR2 YYNGEE, per germline. This CDR3 region has 15 residues. CDR3 protein: CASSVATSRSYEQYF. The CDR3, as DNA: TGTGCCAGCAGCGTAGCAACTTCGCGCTCCTACGAGCAGTACTTC.

The chain is built from TRBV27 and TRBJ2-1; 7 bases match TRBD2. Germline-derived CDR1 and CDR2 are MNHEY and SMNVEV (reference sequence). The trim removed 2 bases at V and 7 bases at J, leaving 5 bases unmatched. This CDR3 has 14 amino acids. The CDR3 region has the DNA TGTGCCAGCAGTTTAGTTCGGGAGGTAAATGAGCAGTTCTTC. This sequence encodes CASSLVREVNEQFF.

The chain combines TRBV11-1 with TRBJ2-3; the match to TRBD2 covers 15 bases. V dropped 5 bases and J dropped 5; count of bases not matched to a gene: 5. Germline V gene sequence: CDR1 SGHAT, CDR2 FQDESV (reference sequence). The CDR3 sequence is 16 residues long. CDR3 sequence (DNA): TGTGCCAGCAGCCCGTGGACTAGCGGGGGGGGAGATACGCAGTATTTT. Residues: CASSPWTSGGGDTQYF.

The chain recombines TRBV19 with TRBJ2-7; D may be TRBD1 (5 bases). The V end lost 4 bases, the J end lost 0 bases, and 16 bases lay between the germline ends. Germline V lookup: CDR1 LNHDA, CDR2 SQIVND (reference sequence). The CDR3 is made up of 16 amino acids. In DNA form, the CDR3 reads TGTGCCAGTAGTACCGAGACAGTGAGGAGCTCCTACGAGCAGTACTTC. It yields the protein CASSTETVRSSYEQYF. The entire variable domain, with the rest obtained from reference TRBV19 and TRBJ2-7, is as follows: DGGITQSPKYLFRKEGQNVTLSCEQNLNHDAMYWYRQDPGQGLRLIYYSQIVNDFQKGDIAEGYSVSREKKESFPLTVTSAQKNPTAFYLCASSTETVRSSYEQYFGPGTRLTVT.

CDR3 in amino acids: CASSLVDGAKNIQYF. CDR3 sequence (DNA): TGCGCCAGCAGCTTGGTAGATGGGGCAAAAAACATTCAGTACTTC. V is TRBV5-1 and J is TRBJ2-4; D is possibly TRBD1 (5 bases). V was cut by 0 bases and J by 4 bases, with 11 bases left in between. The CDR3 covers 15 residues. Germline loops: CDR1 SGHRS, CDR2 YFSETQ.

This sequence joins TRBV28 and TRBJ2-1; TRBD2 might be the D (6 bases). This CDR3 is 14 amino acids long. V was trimmed by 8 bases and J by 4 bases, leaving 15 bases between them. The germline V gene encodes CDR1 MDHEN and CDR2 SYDVKM. Here the CDR3 reads CASHEPGVYNEQFF. The CDR3 DNA reads TGTGCCAGCCATGAACCGGGGGTATACAATGAGCAGTTCTTC.